The 18 T cell receptor beta chains presented below share a single source sample, sequenced in a study of beta chain features in type 1 diabetes. The antigens for these receptors are not known. Study findings and constraints: In every one of the four CD4+ subsets, TCRB CDR3s were moderately but significantly shorter in Type 1 diabetes patients.

All of the isolated RNA was reverse transcribed, so expressed TCRB transcripts were sequenced. The assay was immunoSEQ multiplex PCR, and TCRdb's table has in-frame clones only and misses some. The profile shows hundreds of thousands of clones, about 13% of them singletons. The sample consisted of naive CD4+ T cells from blood. Receptor source: a man in his thirties or forties with type 1 diabetes.

This clone was counted only a few times. The chain uses TRBV4-1 and TRBJ2-1, with TRBD2 matching 10 bases. This CDR3 is 15 amino acids long. Trimming at V came to 1 base and at J to 4 bases, leaving 1 base not matched to a gene. Per the germline V gene, CDR1 is MGHRA and CDR2 is YSYEKL. CDR3 DNA sequence: TGCGCCAGCAGCCAAGTAGCGGGAGGATACAATGAGCAGTTCTTC. It translates to CASSQVAGGYNEQFF.

This clone was observed a few times. The chain employs TRBV29-1 and TRBJ1-4, with 7 bases aligning to TRBD1. This CDR3 has 13 amino acids. CDR1 and CDR2 (germline): SQVTM, ANQGSEA. Losses at the gene ends were 7 bases for V and 7 bases for J; bases not matched to a gene: 9. The CDR3 nucleotides are TGCAGCGCCCTGACAGGGTGGGGTGAAAAACTGTTTTTT. It specifies CSALTGWGEKLFF.

This clone was observed a few times. The chain carries TRBV7-9 and TRBJ2-3, with no clear D. Germline V gene sequence: CDR1 SEHNR, CDR2 FQNEAQ (reference sequence). The CDR3 covers 13 residues. Trimming removed 4 bases from V and 4 bases from J, with 9 bases in between. CDR3 coding DNA: TGTGCCAGCAGCTCCAGCGTTGCAGATACGCAGTATTTT. Amino acid sequence: CASSSSVADTQYF.

V usage is TRBV9 and J usage is TRBJ1-2, with D hard to call. The germline CDR1 and CDR2 sequences are SGDLS and YYNGEE. The CDR3 runs to 14 residues. Trimming removed 0 bases from V and 0 bases from J, with 6 bases in between. CDR3 in amino acids: CASSVDAANYGYTF. The DNA for the CDR3 is TGTGCCAGCAGCGTAGATGCGGCTAACTATGGCTACACCTTC. The full variable domain, its missing parts supplied by reference TRBV9 and TRBJ1-2, is DSGVTQTPKHLITATGQRVTLRCSPRSGDLSVYWYQQSLDQGLQFLIQYYNGEERAKGNILERFSAQQFPDLHSELNLSSLELGDSALYFCASSVDAANYGYTFGSGTRLTVV.

Only a few counts were recorded for this clone. V gene TRBV6-6 combines with J gene TRBJ2-7; 8 bases fit TRBD2. After removal of 8 bases from V and 3 bases from J, the junction contained 0 bases not matched to a gene. This CDR3 has 11 residues. CDR1 MNHNY and CDR2 SVGAGI come from the germline V gene (reference sequence). DNA of the CDR3: TGTGCCAGCCGGGAGGGCTACGAGCAGTACTTC. Amino acid sequence: CASREGYEQYF.

This clone occurred a few times. The sample contains more than one DNA sequence encoding this CDR3. This chain links TRBV28 with TRBJ2-5, with D perhaps TRBD1 (6 bases). Germline V gene data show CDR1 as MDHEN and CDR2 as SYDVKM. The CDR3 length is 14 residues. Trimming pared 6 bases from V and 5 bases from J, leaving 16 bases between. The CDR3 nucleotides are TGTGCCAGCAGCCGAACAGGGAGTGAGGAGACCCAGTACTTC. Protein product: CASSRTGSEETQYF.

The V gene is TRBV15, the J gene TRBJ2-5; a possible D gene is TRBD1 (6 bases). The CDR3 contains 16 residues. V lost 5 bases to trimming and J lost 4 bases, with 20 bases between them. Germline V gene lookup returns CDR1 LNHNV and CDR2 YYDKDF (reference sequence). This CDR3 is CATSRLYREPGETQYF. CDR3 nucleotide sequence: TGTGCCACCAGCCGACTTTACAGGGAGCCGGGAGAGACCCAGTACTTC. The full variable domain, completed using reference TRBV15 and TRBJ2-5, is DAMVIQNPRYQVTQFGKPVTLSCSQTLNHNVMYWYQQKSSQAPKLLFHYYDKDFNNEADTPDNFQSRRPNTSFCFLDIRSPGLGDTAMYLCATSRLYREPGETQYFGPGTRLLVL.

This clone turned up a few times. The V and J genes are TRBV4-2 and TRBJ2-5; unclear D gene. From germline, CDR1 is LGHNA and CDR2 YNFKEQ. Trimming took 3 bases from V and 3 from J, leaving 11 bases between them. There are 14 residues in the CDR3. CDR3 in DNA: TGTGCCAGCAGCCAGCTTGAACGGGAAGAGACCCAGTACTTC. It translates to CASSQLEREETQYF.

This clone came up a few times. Written as DNA, the CDR3 is TGTGCCAGCTCACCACCGGCAGGGAACGAGCAGTACTTC. Encoded protein: CASSPPAGNEQYF. The chain employs TRBV18 and TRBJ2-7, with D possibly being TRBD1 (5 bases). Trimming pared 0 bases from V and 5 bases from J, leaving 8 bases between. The CDR3 spans 13 residues. Germline values: CDR1 KGHSH, CDR2 LQKENI. Supplemented by reference TRBV18 and TRBJ2-7, the full variable domain reads NAGVMQNPRHLVRRRGQEARLRCSPMKGHSHVYWYRQLPEEGLKFMVYLQKENIIDESGMPKERFSAEFPKEGPSILRIQQVVRGDSAAYFCASSPPAGNEQYFGPGTRLTVT.

This clone turned up a few times. The V call is TRBV11-1, the J call TRBJ2-7; D is unclear. The V gene's germline CDR1 is SGHAT and CDR2 FQDESV (reference sequence). This CDR3 is built from 13 residues. V lost 3 bases to trimming and J lost 5 bases, with 11 bases between them. In nucleotides, the CDR3 is TGTGCCAGCAGCTTGGTTTCTCCTAACGAGCAGTACTTC. It codes for CASSLVSPNEQYF.

A few counts support this clone. V usage is TRBV4-3 and J usage is TRBJ2-7; 11 bases agree with TRBD2. The V and J ends lost 2 bases and 2 bases, in that order; junction bases with no gene match: 8. The CDR3 has 17 residues. Per germline, CDR1 LGHNA and CDR2 YSLEER. CDR3 region: CASSQYSGTSGTYEQYF. CDR3 coding DNA: TGCGCCAGCAGCCAATACTCCGGGACTAGCGGAACCTACGAGCAGTACTTC.

The chain links TRBV19 to TRBJ1-5, with 7 bases lining up with TRBD1. The length of the CDR3 is 14 residues. In germline, CDR1 is LNHDA, CDR2 SQIVND (reference sequence). V lost 9 bases, J lost 0 bases, and 5 bases stayed unmatched. In nucleotides, the CDR3 is TGTGCCAGCCGGGGACAGATTAGCAATCAGCCCCAGCATTTT. Translation: CASRGQISNQPQHF. The full variable domain, with the rest looked up from reference TRBV19 and TRBJ1-5, is DGGITQSPKYLFRKEGQNVTLSCEQNLNHDAMYWYRQDPGQGLRLIYYSQIVNDFQKGDIAEGYSVSREKKESFPLTVTSAQKNPTAFYLCASRGQISNQPQHFGDGTRLSIL.

A few counts support this clone. The CDR3 DNA reads TGCAGCGTTGATCAACCTAGGACAGGGGGGCTCTATGGCTACACCTTC. It codes for CSVDQPRTGGLYGYTF. The chain has TRBV29-1 and TRBJ1-2; TRBD1 agrees at 10 bases. The CDR3 totals 16 residues. CDR1 and CDR2 (germline): SQVTM, ANQGSEA. Trimming removed 3 bases from V and 4 bases from J; junction bases left unmatched: 11.

This clone showed up just a few times. In the same sample, other DNA sequences code for this CDR3. This sequence joins TRBV7-3 and TRBJ1-1; maybe TRBD1 (5 bases). Germline CDR1 and CDR2: SGHTA and FQGTGA. V lost 2 bases and J 1 base, leaving 5 bases between the germline ends. The CDR3 consists of 13 residues. This CDR3 is CASSLQGNTEAFF. CDR3 DNA sequence: TGTGCCAGCAGCTTACAGGGGAACACTGAAGCTTTCTTT.

V usage is TRBV2 and J usage is TRBJ2-5; D is unresolved. The length of the CDR3 is 11 residues. Germline V gene sequence: CDR1 SNHLY, CDR2 FYNNEI. Trimming took 4 bases from V and 3 from J, leaving 3 bases between them. The CDR3, as DNA: TGTGCCAGCAGTGCGGAAGAGACCCAGTACTTC. Its translation: CASSAEETQYF.

The V and J genes are TRBV30 and TRBJ2-1; TRBD2 matches 7 bases. The CDR3 sequence is 11 residues long. J was trimmed by 9 bases and V by 2 bases; bases with no gene match: 1. The germline gives CDR1 GTSNPN, CDR2 SVGIG (reference sequence). The CDR3 DNA sequence: TGTGCCTGGAGTTCGGGAGGTGAGCAGTTCTTC. It codes for CAWSSGGEQFF.

This sequence joins TRBV29-1 and TRBJ2-5; D is possibly TRBD1 (5 bases). CDR1 is SQVTM and CDR2 is ANQGSEA in the germline V gene. The V and J ends lost 4 bases and 5 bases respectively, with 11 bases between them. The length of the CDR3 is 12 residues. The CDR3 sequence is CSVVGQSETQYF. CDR3 in DNA: TGCAGCGTTGTGGGGCAGTCGGAGACCCAGTACTTC.

Remarks on this clone: Other DNA sequences within the sample encode an identical CDR3. The CDR3 spells CASSTSTDTQYF. The DNA of the CDR3 is TGCGCCAGCAGCACAAGCACAGATACGCAGTATTTT. The chain has TRBV5-1 and TRBJ2-3; D ambiguous. Trimming removed 4 bases at V and 0 bases at J, with 3 bases between. The CDR3 is 12 amino acids. The germline V gene encodes CDR1 SGHRS and CDR2 YFSETQ.